The 17 T cell receptor beta chains given below trace back to one sample, sequenced in a study of blood T cells in healthy people across ages. Combining a sample-barcoded 5' primer with a J-beta primer mix, a second PCR ran for roughly 7 to 11 cycles. TCRdb itself ran the 5' RACE reads through MiXCR, one entry per CDR3 protein. The sample includes 790,000 or so distinct CDR3 sequences, 35% to 50% of them seen just once. The sample consisted of blood. These receptors all stem from an elderly man in good health.

This clonotype was picked up a small number of times. V usage is TRBV28 and J usage is TRBJ2-3; 12 bases align to TRBD2. The CDR3 has 16 amino acids. Germline V gene lookup returns CDR1 MDHEN and CDR2 SYDVKM. V gave up 2 bases and J gave up 4 bases; unmatched junction bases: 4. As DNA, the CDR3 is TGTGCCAGCAGTTTACTAGCGGGAGGGCCTTCAGATACGCAGTATTTT. Protein: CASSLLAGGPSDTQYF.

The chain employs TRBV10-3 and TRBJ2-1; 9 bases align to TRBD1. V shed 0 bases, J shed 8 bases, and the junction held 14 bases outside the gene matches. Germline CDR1 ENHRY, CDR2 SYGVKD. The CDR3 runs to 18 residues. CDR3 in DNA: TGTGCCATCAGTGAGTCCCACTATGGGACAGGGTTTAACGATGAGCAGTTCTTC. Protein sequence: CAISESHYGTGFNDEQFF.

This clonotype appeared many times. This chain joins TRBV28 and TRBJ1-4, with 7 bases aligning to TRBD1. The length of the CDR3 is 12 residues. From germline, CDR1 is MDHEN and CDR2 SYDVKM. Trimming at V came to 6 bases and at J to 7 bases, leaving 2 bases not matched to a gene. CDR3 DNA: TGTGCCAGCAGACAGGGGATTGAAAAACTGTTTTTT. Protein: CASRQGIEKLFF. The whole variable domain, filled in from reference TRBV28 and TRBJ1-4, reads DVKVTQSSRYLVKRTGEKVFLECVQDMDHENMFWYRQDPGLGLRLIYFSYDVKMKEKGDIPEGYSVSREKKERFSLILESASTNQTSMYLCASRQGIEKLFFGSGTQLSVL.

The rearrangement links TRBV2 to TRBJ2-5; tentatively, D is TRBD2 (5 bases). The J call could be wrong; TRBJ2-7 is a better fit for the DNA end. Germline V gene lookup returns CDR1 SNHLY and CDR2 FYNNEI. This CDR3 is built from 15 residues. CDR3: CVIAWPYVGSYEQYF. The CDR3 nucleotides read TGTGTTATAGCGTGGCCCTACGTTGGCTCCTACGAGCAGTACTTC.

CDR3 DNA sequence: TGTGCCAGCAGCTCGGAAGTCCAAGAGACCCAGTACTTC. It codes for CASSSEVQETQYF. The chain carries TRBV7-3 and TRBJ2-5; no clear D. The V gene's germline CDR1 is SGHTA and CDR2 FQGTGA. The CDR3 is made up of 13 amino acids. Trimming took off 4 bases at V and 1 base at J, with 7 bases between the two ends.

This clonotype turned up a few times. This chain uses TRBV29-1 with TRBJ2-1, with D perhaps matching TRBD2 (7 bases). The CDR3 has 17 amino acids. Germline CDR1 and CDR2: SQVTM and ANQGSEA. Trimming cost V 1 base and J 9 bases, with 25 bases left between them. CDR3 region: CSVEVGAGALVGGEQFF. CDR3 DNA sequence: TGCAGCGTTGAAGTGGGTGCGGGGGCGTTAGTAGGAGGTGAGCAGTTCTTC.

This clonotype was seen repeatedly, ten times or more. This sequence joins TRBV29-1 and TRBJ2-1, with D possibly being TRBD2 (5 bases). V gave up 4 bases and J gave up 2 bases, with 12 bases separating them. CDR1 is SQVTM, CDR2 ANQGSEA, per germline. The CDR3 is 14 residues long. In nucleotides, the CDR3 is TGCAGCGTTGTAGGGAGTCAACCCTACAATGAGCAGTTCTTC. This translates into CSVVGSQPYNEQFF.

The rearrangement uses TRBV12-3 or TRBV12-4 and TRBJ2-7; D uncertain. V lost 7 bases and J 1 base, leaving 14 bases between the germline ends. This CDR3 is 14 amino acids long. The DNA of the CDR3 is TGTGCCAGCACCCCTGGGCTGGCTTCCTACGAGCAGTACTTC. It specifies CASTPGLASYEQYF.

As regards this clonotype: Being one base from a much bigger clone, this may be a read error. The chain recombines TRBV12-3 or TRBV12-4 with TRBJ2-1; a weak D match, TRBD1 (5 bases). V shed 6 bases and J shed 9 bases, with 12 bases lying between them. The CDR3 is 12 amino acids. For the CDR3, the DNA is TGTGCCAGCAGGTTCGTGGGGCCTGAGCAGTTCTTC. Amino acid sequence: CASRFVGPEQFF.

Only a few counts were recorded for this clonotype. The rearrangement joins TRBV20-1 to TRBJ2-1, with TRBD1 as a possible D gene (5 bases). The CDR3 sequence is 16 residues long. Trimming pared 0 bases from V and 1 base from J, leaving 13 bases between. Germline V gene data show CDR1 as DFQATT and CDR2 as SNEGSKA (reference sequence). The CDR3 sequence is CSARDRARVSYNEQFF. The CDR3, as DNA: TGCAGTGCTAGAGATAGGGCCAGGGTATCCTACAATGAGCAGTTCTTC.

In this sample, this clonotype turned up a few times. The CDR3 DNA reads TGTGCCAGCAGCTTTCCCACGGAGGTTAGCAATCAGCCCCAGCATTTT. This encodes CASSFPTEVSNQPQHF. This rearrangement joins TRBV7-9 to TRBJ1-5; D gene ambiguous. CDR1 is SEHNR, CDR2 FQNEAQ, per germline (reference sequence). The CDR3 is made up of 16 amino acids. Trimming cost V 3 bases and J 0 bases, with 12 bases left between them.

This chain connects TRBV7-2 to TRBJ2-3; the D gene could be TRBD1 or TRBD2 (5 bases each). The CDR3 contains 16 residues. Germline V gene data show CDR1 as SGHTA and CDR2 as FQGNSA. V was cut by 3 bases and J by 1 base, with 14 bases left in between. The CDR3 sequence: CASSFLSGTRTDTQYF. CDR3 DNA: TGTGCCAGCAGCTTTCTCTCGGGGACCCGCACAGATACGCAGTATTTT.

A note on this clonotype: The junction and the germline gene differ at one end; a read error may be behind it. This chain joins TRBV7-2 and TRBJ2-1, with D tentatively TRBD1 (6 bases). The CDR3 loop spans 16 amino acids. Germline V gene lookup returns CDR1 SGHTA and CDR2 FQGNSA. CDR3 loop: CASSLSGEASYNGQFF. Written as DNA, the CDR3 is TGTGCCAGCAGCTTGTCAGGGGAAGCATCCTACAATGGGCAGTTCTTC.

The chain couples TRBV5-1 to TRBJ2-3; D is unclear. Trimming took off 4 bases at V and 0 bases at J, with 15 bases between the two ends. The germline gives CDR1 SGHRS, CDR2 YFSETQ. The CDR3 totals 16 residues. CDR3 residues: CASSPGSGLSTDTQYF. CDR3 in DNA: TGCGCCAGCAGCCCCGGCTCTGGGTTGAGCACAGATACGCAGTATTTT.

This clonotype showed up just a few times. The chain combines TRBV15 with TRBJ2-7; tentative D call: TRBD1 (5 bases). V was pared by 2 bases and J by 0 bases, with 11 bases between. The CDR3 is 15 residues long. Per the germline V gene, CDR1 is LNHNV and CDR2 is YYDKDF (reference sequence). The CDR3 loop is CATSRLQGVSYEQYF. CDR3 nucleotides: TGTGCCACCAGCAGACTCCAAGGGGTCTCCTACGAGCAGTACTTC.

This sequence joins TRBV12-3 or TRBV12-4 and TRBJ1-2; possibly TRBD1 for D (6 bases). V lost 4 bases and J lost 7, with 16 bases in between. CDR3 length: 14 amino acids. The CDR3 sequence is CASSSPDRPSGYTF. The CDR3 nucleotides are TGTGCCAGCAGTTCCCCCGACAGGCCTAGTGGCTACACCTTC.

The chain has TRBV12-3 or TRBV12-4 and TRBJ1-2; TRBD1 matches at 7 bases. V trimming: 3 bases; J trimming: 0 bases; junction bases outside the gene matches: 7. The CDR3 spans 16 residues. This CDR3 reads CASSFAYGTANYGYTF. Written as DNA, the CDR3 is TGTGCCAGCAGTTTCGCATACGGGACAGCTAACTATGGCTACACCTTC.